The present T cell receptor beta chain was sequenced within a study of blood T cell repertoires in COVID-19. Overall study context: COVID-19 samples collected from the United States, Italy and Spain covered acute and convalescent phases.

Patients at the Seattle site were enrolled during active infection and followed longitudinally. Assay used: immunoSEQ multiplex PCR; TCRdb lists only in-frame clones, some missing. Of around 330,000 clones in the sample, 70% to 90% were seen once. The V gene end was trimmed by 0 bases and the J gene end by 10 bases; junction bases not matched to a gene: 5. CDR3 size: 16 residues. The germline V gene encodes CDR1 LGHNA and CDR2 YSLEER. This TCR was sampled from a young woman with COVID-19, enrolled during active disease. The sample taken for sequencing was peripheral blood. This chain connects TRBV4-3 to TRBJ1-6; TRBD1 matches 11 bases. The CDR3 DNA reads TGCGCCAGCAGCCAAGAGGCCGGGACAGGGGGGTCACCCCTCCACTTT. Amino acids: CASSQEAGTGGSPLHF.